One sample yielded the 7 T cell receptor beta chains listed below, sequenced in a study of blood T cell repertoires in COVID-19. The table came from immunoSEQ multiplex PCR; TCRdb's copy has only in-frame clones and leaves some out. The sample lists approximately 86,000 clones; around 81% were seen once. The material sequenced was peripheral blood. The receptors were sampled from a man aged 45-65 years with acute or convalescent COVID-19.

The gene calls are TRBV7-2 and TRBJ2-1, with D possibly matching TRBD2 (6 bases). V dropped 5 bases and J dropped 13 bases, with 18 bases sitting between them. Germline V gives CDR1 SGHTA, CDR2 FQGNSA. The CDR3 consists of 13 residues. The CDR3 coding sequence is TGTGCCAGCAGCCCGGGAGTCCAAGGGCGCCAGTTCTTC. Its translation is CASSPGVQGRQFF. Together with reference TRBV7-2 and TRBJ2-1, the CDR3 gives the full variable domain: GAGVSQSPSNKVTEKGKDVELRCDPISGHTALYWYRQSLGQGLEFLIYFQGNSAPDKSGLPSDRFSAERTGGSVSTLTIQRTQQEDSAVYLCASSPGVQGRQFFGPGTRLTVL.

This chain connects TRBV9 to TRBJ1-1; D not certain. Trimming stripped 4 bases from V and 3 bases from J, with 10 bases between. Per the germline V gene, CDR1 is SGDLS and CDR2 is YYNGEE. The CDR3 runs to 13 residues. In nucleotides, the CDR3 is TGTGCCAGCAGCACAGATTGGGACACTGAAGCTTTCTTT. It specifies CASSTDWDTEAFF.

The chain links TRBV27 to TRBJ2-2; the match to TRBD2 covers 7 bases. The germline V gene encodes CDR1 MNHEY and CDR2 SMNVEV (reference sequence). Trimming cost V 4 bases and J 5 bases; bases outside gene matches: 4. This CDR3 is built from 14 residues. CDR3 DNA: TGTGCCAGCAGTTCCAGCGGGGCTACCGGGGAGCTGTTTTTT. Protein product: CASSSSGATGELFF.

CDR3 sequence (DNA): TGTGCCTGGAAACCTTTGGCAGTCTACACCTTC. Protein: CAWKPLAVYTF. The chain couples TRBV30 to TRBJ1-2, with D uncertain. CDR3 length: 11 amino acids. Germline V CDR1 and CDR2: GTSNPN, SVGIG (reference sequence). Trimming left V 4 bases short and J 10 bases short, with 13 bases between.

This clone has only a few counts. This chain links TRBV4-3 with TRBJ2-7, with TRBD1 matching 9 bases. There are 14 residues in the CDR3. After removal of 0 bases from V and 6 bases from J, the junction contained 3 bases not matched to a gene. Germline CDR1 reads LGHNA; CDR2 reads YSLEER. CDR3 protein: CASSQEQGAGEQYF. The CDR3 nucleotides read TGCGCCAGCAGCCAAGAACAGGGGGCGGGCGAGCAGTACTTC.

The V gene is TRBV5-1, the J gene TRBJ2-2, with TRBD1 identical over 8 bases. This CDR3 spans 15 amino acids. V lost 4 bases to trimming and J lost 4 bases; unmatched junction nucleotides: 6. Germline CDR1 SGHRS, CDR2 YFSETQ. Here the CDR3 reads CASSAQGGGTGELFF. The CDR3 DNA follows: TGCGCCAGCAGCGCACAGGGGGGAGGCACCGGGGAGCTGTTTTTT.

This clone was counted only a few times. V and J are TRBV10-1 and TRBJ1-6; D not certain. This CDR3 has 15 residues. Trimming took off 0 bases at V and 6 bases at J, with 9 bases between the two ends. The germline V gene has CDR1 WNHNN and CDR2 SYGVQD (reference sequence). As DNA, the CDR3 is TGCGCCAGCAGTGAGTCCTTTGAGGGTAATTCACCCCTCCACTTT. This sequence encodes CASSESFEGNSPLHF.